The 7 T cell receptor beta chains given below trace back to one sample, sequenced in a study of PD-L1 blockade in urothelial cancer. TCRdb's table, derived via immunoSEQ multiplex PCR, lists solely in-frame clones and lacks some. The sample has 30,000 to 35,000 clones, 84% seen once. Sequenced here: PBMCs, sampled around atezolizumab (anti-PD-L1) treatment. The receptors were sampled from a man in his sixties with urothelial cancer.

The chain links TRBV6-1 to TRBJ2-3, with unresolved D. CDR1 and CDR2 from the germline V gene are MNHNS and SASEGT. The CDR3 has 15 residues. The ends were cut back, 3 bases at V and 2 bases at J, with 12 bases in the middle. CDR3 amino acids: CASSDTRTDTDTQYF. In nucleotides, the CDR3 is TGTGCCAGCAGTGATACCCGAACAGACACAGATACGCAGTATTTT.

The chain couples TRBV10-2 to TRBJ2-1, with 15 positions matching TRBD2. CDR3 length: 20 amino acids. V shed 4 bases and J 0 bases; nucleotides not matched to a gene: 10. Germline lookup yields CDR1 WSHSY and CDR2 SAAADI. The CDR3 loop reads CASSGGGLAGGLSSYNEQFF. DNA for the CDR3: TGCGCCAGCAGTGGTGGGGGACTAGCGGGAGGCCTAAGCTCCTACAATGAGCAGTTCTTC.

This clone has only one observation. V gene TRBV30 combines with J gene TRBJ2-1; 7 bases align to TRBD2. Germline CDR1 and CDR2: GTSNPN and SVGIG (reference sequence). The CDR3 has 16 residues. Here the CDR3 reads CAIRSGEPGGYNEQFF. The CDR3 region has the DNA TGTGCTATCCGGTCCGGGGAACCGGGGGGCTACAATGAGCAGTTCTTC.

The chain is built from TRBV5-1 and TRBJ2-7; 9 bases are a match to TRBD2. The J segment lost 3 bases and the V segment lost 2 bases, leaving 0 bases of the junction unmatched. This CDR3 is built from 13 residues. Germline V gene lookup returns CDR1 SGHRS and CDR2 YFSETQ. Here the CDR3 reads CASSFSGSYEQYF. The CDR3 region has the DNA TGCGCCAGCAGCTTTAGCGGGAGCTACGAGCAGTACTTC.

V is TRBV27 and J is TRBJ2-7, with TRBD2 matching 7 bases. The CDR3 length is 16 residues. Germline trimming cut 2 bases from V and 4 bases from J; bases unmatched to any gene: 11. Germline V CDR1 and CDR2: MNHEY, SMNVEV (reference sequence). CDR3 bases: TGTGCCAGCAGTTTAAGGCTTCCGGGGGGACTATACGAGCAGTACTTC. It specifies CASSLRLPGGLYEQYF.

The chain carries TRBV10-3 and TRBJ1-2, with a tentative D call TRBD1 (5 bases). Trimming took off 5 bases at V and 0 bases at J, with 7 bases between the two ends. This CDR3 region has 13 residues. The germline CDR1 and CDR2 sequences are ENHRY and SYGVKD. The CDR3 coding sequence is TGTGCCATCAGTCAGGGAACTAACTATGGCTACACCTTC. Translating gives CAISQGTNYGYTF.

This chain joins TRBV7-2 and TRBJ2-1; D is perhaps TRBD2 (5 bases). The length of the CDR3 is 12 residues. V was pared by 3 bases and J by 10 bases, with 10 bases between. CDR1 and CDR2 (germline): SGHTA, FQGNSA. The CDR3 DNA reads as TGTGCCAGCAGCTTTTTAAGGGAGGAGCAGTTCTTC. Protein product: CASSFLREEQFF.